The 16 T cell receptor beta chains below were found in one sample sequenced in a study of beta chain features in type 1 diabetes. The isolated RNA, all of it, was reverse transcribed, so expressed TCRB transcripts were what got sequenced. Assay: immunoSEQ multiplex PCR; the TCRdb copy retains only in-frame clones and omits some. The sample lists fewer than 650,000 clones; around 16% were seen once. The specimen sequenced was naive CD4+ T cells from blood. The receptors come from a man between 18 and 29 years old in good health.

This clone was counted between two and nine times. The chain combines TRBV6-5 with TRBJ2-3, with 12 bases fitting TRBD1. Germline V gene data show CDR1 as MNHEY and CDR2 as SVGAGI. V lost 8 bases, J lost 5 bases, and 8 bases stayed unmatched. The CDR3 loop spans 15 amino acids. The CDR3 sequence is CASRLGTGGLDTQYF. The CDR3 bases are TGTGCCAGCCGTCTCGGGACAGGGGGCTTAGATACGCAGTATTTT.

The chain carries TRBV10-3 and TRBJ1-1, with TRBD1 matching 9 bases. This CDR3 has 15 residues. The junction had 6 bases not matched to a gene; V was cut back by 6 bases and J by 1 base. Germline CDR1 is ENHRY and CDR2 is SYGVKD. This CDR3 is CAIRPTTGGNTEAFF. The DNA for the CDR3 is TGTGCCATCAGACCCACGACAGGGGGGAACACTGAAGCTTTCTTT.

The chain links TRBV10-3 to TRBJ2-7, with TRBD2 as a possible D gene (6 bases). Trimming stripped 6 bases from V and 0 bases from J, with 9 bases between. This CDR3 region has 13 residues. Germline V gene lookup returns CDR1 ENHRY and CDR2 SYGVKD. CDR3 in amino acids: CAIRQGGSYEQYF. In DNA form, the CDR3 reads TGTGCCATCAGGCAGGGAGGCTCCTACGAGCAGTACTTC.

The gene calls are TRBV18 and TRBJ2-7, with TRBD1 identical over 7 bases. Germline V gene data show CDR1 as KGHSH and CDR2 as LQKENI. This CDR3 comprises 16 residues. Trimming took 2 bases from V and 2 from J; bases not matched to a gene: 9. CDR3: CASSPKGALLTYEQYF. The CDR3 DNA reads TGTGCCAGCTCACCAAAGGGGGCATTGTTAACCTACGAGCAGTACTTC. The full variable domain, its missing parts supplied by reference TRBV18 and TRBJ2-7, is NAGVMQNPRHLVRRRGQEARLRCSPMKGHSHVYWYRQLPEEGLKFMVYLQKENIIDESGMPKERFSAEFPKEGPSILRIQQVVRGDSAAYFCASSPKGALLTYEQYFGPGTRLTVT.

The V and J genes are TRBV7-9 and TRBJ2-7, with unresolved D. The CDR3 extends over 14 amino acids. Germline-derived CDR1 and CDR2 are SEHNR and FQNEAQ (reference sequence). V lost 0 bases and J 2 bases, leaving 8 bases between the germline ends. CDR3 DNA sequence: TGTGCCAGCAGCTTAGCGGGTCCCGCCTACGAGCAGTACTTC. Translated, it gives CASSLAGPAYEQYF.

V gene TRBV5-4 combines with J gene TRBJ2-1; D tentatively fits TRBD1 or TRBD2 (5 bases each). The V and J ends lost 0 bases and 3 bases respectively, with 19 bases between them. Germline V CDR1 and CDR2: SGHNT, YYREEE (reference sequence). CDR3 size: 18 residues. The CDR3 spells CASSLALGAYTYYNEQFF. The CDR3 nucleotides read TGTGCCAGCAGCTTGGCGCTCGGGGCTTATACCTACTACAATGAGCAGTTCTTC.

The V gene is TRBV5-4, the J gene TRBJ1-3; possibly TRBD1 for D (5 bases). The CDR3 covers 16 residues. CDR1 SGHNT and CDR2 YYREEE come from the germline V gene (reference sequence). The ends were cut back, 2 bases at V and 0 bases at J, with 12 bases in the middle. In DNA form, the CDR3 reads TGTGCCAGCAGCTTAATGGGGCCGAACTCTGGAAACACCATATATTTT. It encodes CASSLMGPNSGNTIYF.

In this sample, this clone turned up a few times. This sequence joins TRBV18 and TRBJ2-7; TRBD1 might be the D (6 bases). CDR1 KGHSH and CDR2 LQKENI come from the germline V gene. The CDR3 consists of 13 residues. Trimming cost V 3 bases and J 2 bases, with 8 bases left between them. The CDR3 coding sequence is TGTGCCAGCTCACCCGACAGGCCCTACGAGCAGTACTTC. Translation gives CASSPDRPYEQYF.

The table lists this clone with a few counts. The gene calls are TRBV7-2 and TRBJ1-1; D possibly corresponds to TRBD1 (6 bases). Germline V gene data show CDR1 as SGHTA and CDR2 as FQGNSA. The CDR3 length is 14 residues. V lost 0 bases and J lost 4, with 9 bases in between. DNA of the CDR3: TGTGCCAGCAGCTTAGCTCAGGGGCGCACTGAAGCTTTCTTT. Translated, it gives CASSLAQGRTEAFF. Filled out from reference TRBV7-2 and TRBJ1-1, the complete variable domain reads GAGVSQSPSNKVTEKGKDVELRCDPISGHTALYWYRQSLGQGLEFLIYFQGNSAPDKSGLPSDRFSAERTGGSVSTLTIQRTQQEDSAVYLCASSLAQGRTEAFFGQGTRLTVV.

This clone has only one observation. The junction departs from germline at one end; a sequencing error may be responsible. This chain uses TRBV6-1 with TRBJ2-7; 9 nucleotides line up with TRBD1. Germline loops: CDR1 MNHNS, CDR2 SASEGT. The CDR3 is 12 residues long. For the CDR3, the DNA is TGTGCCAGCAGCGCTTCCGGGACAGGGTGCTGGTTC. This translates into CASSASGTGCWF.

This chain connects TRBV9 to TRBJ2-3; TRBD2 is a possible D gene (5 bases). The germline V gene has CDR1 SGDLS and CDR2 YYNGEE. This CDR3 has 16 amino acids. Trimming took 4 bases from V and 2 from J, leaving 17 bases between them. CDR3 bases: TGTGCCAGCAGCCACCGACTAAGCCTCTTCACAGATACGCAGTATTTT. Its protein is CASSHRLSLFTDTQYF.

This clone was seen just once. V and J are TRBV2 and TRBJ1-1; D is undetermined. CDR3 size: 15 residues. Trimming took 1 base from V and 1 from J, leaving 10 bases between them. The germline V gene has CDR1 SNHLY and CDR2 FYNNEI. The CDR3 region has the DNA TGTGCCAGCAGTGAAGTCCGAATCCCGAACACTGAAGCTTTCTTT. It yields the protein CASSEVRIPNTEAFF.

A few counts support this clone. The chain uses TRBV10-3 and TRBJ2-7; D not resolved. Germline-derived CDR1 and CDR2 are ENHRY and SYGVKD. Trimming took 7 bases from V and 0 from J, leaving 10 bases between them. The CDR3 loop spans 13 amino acids. The CDR3 bases are TGTGCCATCACCCAGCTGCCCTCCTACGAGCAGTACTTC. The encoded protein is CAITQLPSYEQYF.

The gene calls are TRBV15 and TRBJ1-6, with D maybe TRBD1 (5 bases). V lost 8 bases and J lost 3, with 14 bases in between. Per the germline V gene, CDR1 is LNHNV and CDR2 is YYDKDF (reference sequence). CDR3 length equals 15 residues. The CDR3 reads CATRTGVGYNSPLHF. The CDR3 nucleotides are TGTGCCACCCGGACGGGGGTGGGCTATAATTCACCCCTCCACTTT.

This clone was seen a few times. Written as DNA, the CDR3 is TGTGCCAGCAGTATGACAGGGGGAATTAGAGACTATGGCTACACCTTC. The encoded protein is CASSMTGGIRDYGYTF. This chain connects TRBV7-9 to TRBJ1-2; 9 bases fit TRBD1. The CDR3 is 16 amino acids. Germline V gives CDR1 SEHNR, CDR2 FQNEAQ (reference sequence). Trimming removed 6 bases from V and 3 bases from J; junction bases left unmatched: 11.

The chain joins TRBV11-2 to TRBJ2-4; TRBD2 might be the D (6 bases). The germline V gene has CDR1 SGHAT and CDR2 FQNNGV. The CDR3 sequence is 17 residues long. V was clipped by 0 bases and J by 0 bases, with 12 bases between them. DNA of the CDR3: TGTGCCAGCAGCTTAGAATCCTCCGGGGGAGCCAAAAACATTCAGTACTTC. Translation gives CASSLESSGGAKNIQYF. Drawing the rest from reference TRBV11-2 and TRBJ2-4, the complete variable domain is EAGVAQSPRYKIIEKRQSVAFWCNPISGHATLYWYQQILGQGPKLLIQFQNNGVVDDSQLPKDRFSAERLKGVDSTLKIQPAKLEDSAVYLCASSLESSGGAKNIQYFGAGTRLSVL.